This TCR beta chain was observed in a study of control samples from healthy donors and cancer patients. Trimming at V came to 1 base and at J to 0 bases, leaving 7 bases not matched to a gene. Germline assignment: CDR1 MGHRA and CDR2 YSYEKL. The CDR3 loop spans 17 amino acids. Sequenced by immunoSEQ multiplex PCR; TCRdb stores in-frame clones only, minus some. The data contain some 410,000 clones, more than 80% of them singletons. This TCR came from a man aged 40-49 years with head and neck cancer. This sequence joins TRBV4-1 and TRBJ1-2, with 8 bases that match TRBD1. Sequenced material: PBMCs. CDR3 DNA: TGCGCCAGCAGCCAAGGGCAGGGGGCTGAGGCTAACTATGGCTACACCTTC. Its protein product is CASSQGQGAEANYGYTF.